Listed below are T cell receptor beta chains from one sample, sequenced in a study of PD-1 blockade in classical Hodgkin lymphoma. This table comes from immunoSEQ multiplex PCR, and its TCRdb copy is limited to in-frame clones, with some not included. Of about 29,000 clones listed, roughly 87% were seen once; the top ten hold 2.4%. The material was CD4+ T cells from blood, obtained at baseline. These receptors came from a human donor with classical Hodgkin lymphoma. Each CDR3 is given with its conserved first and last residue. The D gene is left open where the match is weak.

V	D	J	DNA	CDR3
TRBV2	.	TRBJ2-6	TGTGCCAGCAGTGGGAGGACTCGTTATGGGTCGGCTGGGGCCAACGTCCTGACTTTC	CASSGRTRYGSAGANVLTF
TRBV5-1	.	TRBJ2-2	TGCGCCAGCAGCTTGCGAGTGCGGGGAGGCACCGGGGAGCTGTTTTTT	CASSLRVRGGTGELFF
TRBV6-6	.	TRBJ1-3	TGTGCCAGCAGTTACGACACGCGCTCTGGAAACACCATATATTTT	CASSYDTRSGNTIYF
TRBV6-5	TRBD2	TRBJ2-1	TGTGCCAGCAGTTACTCGGGGACTAGCGGTTACAATGAGCAGTTCTTC	CASSYSGTSGYNEQFF
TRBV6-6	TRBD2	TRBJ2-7	TGTGCCAGCAGTCCCGGGACTACGGCCAACGAGCAGTACTTC	CASSPGTTANEQYF
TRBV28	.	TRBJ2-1	TGTGCCAGCAGTCTCGAGCGGAGCTCCTACAATGAGCAGTTCTTC	CASSLERSSYNEQFF
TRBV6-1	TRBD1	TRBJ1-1	TGTGCCAGCAGCCTCCGACAGGGGAACACTGAAGCTTTCTTT	CASSLRQGNTEAFF
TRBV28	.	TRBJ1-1	TGTGCCAGCAGCCTCGGGCAGGGTGAAGCTTTCTTT	CASSLGQGEAFF
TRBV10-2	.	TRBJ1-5	TGCGCCAGCAGTGATTCCAGGTCCCAGCATTTT	CASSDSRSQHF
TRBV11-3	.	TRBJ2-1	TGTGCCAGCAGCTTAGTTCCCAATGAGCAGTTCTTC	CASSLVPNEQFF
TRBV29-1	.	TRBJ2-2	TGCAGCGGAGGGGAGCCTCAAGGCGGGGAGCTGTTTTTT	CSGGEPQGGELFF
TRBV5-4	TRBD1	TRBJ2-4	TGTGCCAGCAGCTTTTCCGGACAGGGGTTGTACTTC	CASSFSGQGLYF
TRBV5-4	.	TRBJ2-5	TGTGCCAGCAGCCTTCCCCCGGGGACCGAGACCCAGTACTTC	CASSLPPGTETQYF